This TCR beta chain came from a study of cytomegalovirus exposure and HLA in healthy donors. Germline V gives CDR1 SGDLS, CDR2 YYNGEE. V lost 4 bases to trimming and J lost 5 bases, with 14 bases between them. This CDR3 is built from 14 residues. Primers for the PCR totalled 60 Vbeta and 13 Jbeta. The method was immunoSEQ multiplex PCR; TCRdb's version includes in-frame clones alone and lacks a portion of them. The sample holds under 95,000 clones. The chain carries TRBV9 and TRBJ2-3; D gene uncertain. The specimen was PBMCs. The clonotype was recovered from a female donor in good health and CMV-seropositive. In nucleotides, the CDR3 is TGTGCCAGCAGCCTCGAAAGAGTTCAAGATACGCAGTATTTT. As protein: CASSLERVQDTQYF.